Sequencing of this T cell receptor beta chain was carried out in a study of CD4 T cells in relation to SARS-CoV-2 and coronaviruses. As for the study in general: The restricting HLA molecule for shared crossreactive spike epitopes was mapped.

For this clone: No antigen is known for it.

Before the COVID-19 pandemic, during about 2011-2019, CD4+ T cells were taken from unexposed donors. Isolation of CD4+ T cells took place after nine to ten days in culture. About 1.9 million PBMCs per well were cultured with about 9.8 IU/ml IL-2. Germline CDR1 is SGHTA and CDR2 is FQGNSA. The CDR3 contains 15 residues. V was pared by 0 bases and J by 6 bases, with 13 bases between. Profiling relied on immunoSEQ multiplex PCR, and the TCRdb table lists in-frame clones only, not all of them. Among 20,000 to 25,000 clones listed, 75% to 85% were seen once. Study-wide results and caveats: Compared with monoreactive clones, crossreactive clones showed significantly weaker SARS-CoV-2 expansion.

The sequenced material came from CD4+ T cells from PBMCs, cultured in vitro. This receptor was taken from a human donor in good health. V is TRBV7-2 and J is TRBJ2-3; no definite D call. CDR3 loop: CASSLAGFGRDTQYF. In DNA form, the CDR3 reads TGTGCCAGCAGCTTAGCTGGCTTTGGGCGGGATACGCAGTATTTT.